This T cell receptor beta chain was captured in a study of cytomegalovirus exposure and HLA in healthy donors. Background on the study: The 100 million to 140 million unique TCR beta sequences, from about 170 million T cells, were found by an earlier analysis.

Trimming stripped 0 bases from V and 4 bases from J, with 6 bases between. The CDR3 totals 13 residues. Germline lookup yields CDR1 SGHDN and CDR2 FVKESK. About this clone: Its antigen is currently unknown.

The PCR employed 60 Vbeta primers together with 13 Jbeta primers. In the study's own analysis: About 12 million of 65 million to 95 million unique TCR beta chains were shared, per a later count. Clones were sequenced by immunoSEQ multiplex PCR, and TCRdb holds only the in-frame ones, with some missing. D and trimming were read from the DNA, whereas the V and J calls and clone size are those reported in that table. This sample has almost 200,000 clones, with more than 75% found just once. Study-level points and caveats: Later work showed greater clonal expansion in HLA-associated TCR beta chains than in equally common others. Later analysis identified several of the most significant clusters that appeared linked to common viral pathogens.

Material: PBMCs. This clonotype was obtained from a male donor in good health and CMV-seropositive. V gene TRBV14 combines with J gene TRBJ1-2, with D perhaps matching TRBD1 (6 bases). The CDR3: CASSQEGAYGYTF. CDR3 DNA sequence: TGTGCCAGCAGCCAAGAGGGGGCCTATGGCTACACCTTC.